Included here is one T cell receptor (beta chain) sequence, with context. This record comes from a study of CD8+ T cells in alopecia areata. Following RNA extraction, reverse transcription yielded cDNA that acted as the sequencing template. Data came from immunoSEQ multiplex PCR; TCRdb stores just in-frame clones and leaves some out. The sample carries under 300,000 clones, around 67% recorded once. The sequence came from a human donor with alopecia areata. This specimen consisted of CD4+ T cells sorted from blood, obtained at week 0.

The CDR3 DNA reads as TGTGCCAGCAGCCACATAGCGGGGGGGCCAGATACGCAGTATTTT. This sequence encodes CASSHIAGGPDTQYF. The chain employs TRBV4-2 and TRBJ2-3; 11 nucleotides agree with TRBD2. The V gene end was trimmed by 3 bases and the J gene end by 4 bases; junction bases not matched to a gene: 3. Germline V CDR1 and CDR2: LGHNA, YNFKEQ. This CDR3 contains 15 residues.